This T cell receptor beta chain was identified during a study of early T cells in non-severe SARS-CoV-2 infection. About the research overall: Investigators sequenced bulk RNA drawn from unsorted whole blood, and chains remained unpaired. Study conclusions and caveats: Sequences matched to VDJdb favored anti-spike CD8 responses, while private and CD4 specificities were missed.

This clonotype was recorded at least ten times. As yet, its antigen is unknown. Unique molecular identifiers tagged individual cDNA molecules. Each CDR3 protein is one row after TCRdb ran MiXCR on the 5' RACE reads. The sample holds 70,000 to 75,000 distinct CDR3 sequences, 9% to 15% seen once. The TCR was taken from an adult who was a healthcare worker with PCR-confirmed SARS-CoV-2 infection or an uninfected control (not recorded which). Sequences were obtained from whole blood.

CDR3 loop: CASSPPGAHYGYTF. The DNA for the CDR3 is TGTGCCAGCAGCCCCCCCGGGGCCCACTATGGCTACACCTTC. V is TRBV3-1 and J is TRBJ1-2; TRBD1 is a possible D gene (5 bases). The CDR3 runs to 14 residues. V lost 4 bases and J 3 bases, leaving 12 bases between the germline ends. Germline-derived CDR1 and CDR2 are LGHDT and YNNKEL (reference sequence).